The rows below give T cell receptor beta chains drawn from one sample of a study of vaccination effects on CD4 cells after COVID-19. Generated by immunoSEQ multiplex PCR, the TCRdb table keeps only in-frame clones and is missing some. The data show about 74,000 clones, approximately 80% seen once. The antigens these receptors bind are not known. This sample comprised CD4+ T cells from PBMCs cultured without peptide, obtained before COVID-19 vaccination. Source of these receptors: a human donor who received a COVID-19 vaccine. The CDR3 runs from the conserved cysteine through the conserved F or W. A D gene is named only where the DNA matches it firmly. The size field is filled for only some rows; it gives once, few, many or a size class.

v_call,d_call,clone_size,j_call,cdr3_aa,cdr3_nt
TRBV2,TRBD1,.,TRBJ2-1,CASSGGTGAYNEQFF,TGTGCCAGCAGTGGAGGGACAGGGGCTTACAATGAGCAGTTCTTC
TRBV7-3,.,.,TRBJ2-6,CASQGSGANVLTF,TGTGCCAGCCAGGGGTCTGGGGCCAACGTCCTGACTTTC
TRBV29-1,.,.,TRBJ1-6,CSDGTLALLGVNSPLHF,TGCAGCGACGGGACATTGGCGCTTCTAGGGGTAAATTCACCCCTCCACTTT
TRBV15,.,.,TRBJ1-4,CATSRPGEGREEKLFF,TGTGCCACCAGCAGGCCGGGGGAGGGACGAGAAGAAAAACTGTTTTTT
TRBV30,.,.,TRBJ1-2,CAWRTRQGNYGYTF,TGTGCCTGGAGGACCCGCCAGGGGAACTATGGCTACACCTTC
TRBV10-3,.,.,TRBJ1-1,CAIMGSINTEAFF,TGTGCCATCATGGGATCTATAAACACTGAAGCTTTCTTT
TRBV5-1,.,.,TRBJ1-6,CASSLEVRTNSPLHF,TGCGCCAGCAGCTTGGAGGTCAGGACGAATTCACCCCTCCACTTT
TRBV19,TRBD1,.,TRBJ2-5,CASSIDRGSQETQYF,TGTGCCAGTAGTATCGACAGGGGCTCTCAAGAGACCCAGTACTTC
TRBV19,.,.,TRBJ2-5,CASSTGIQETQYF,TGTGCCAGTAGTACAGGAATCCAAGAGACCCAGTACTTC
TRBV3-1/TRBV3-2,.,.,TRBJ1-2,CASSQKSRVSLNGYTF,TGTGCCAGCAGCCAAAAAAGCAGGGTTAGCCTTAATGGCTACACCTTC
TRBV18,.,.,TRBJ2-5,CASSPVLGDSQETQYF,TGTGCCAGCTCACCAGTCCTTGGGGATTCCCAAGAGACCCAGTACTTC
TRBV2,TRBD1,few,TRBJ2-1,CASSGDSNEQFF,TGTGCCAGCAGTGGGGACAGTAATGAGCAGTTCTTC
TRBV2,.,.,TRBJ2-1,CASRMGEVYNEQFF,TGTGCCAGCAGGATGGGGGAAGTCTACAATGAGCAGTTCTTC
TRBV15,.,.,TRBJ1-4,CATSRIGHGSNEKLFF,TGTGCCACCAGCAGAATTGGGCACGGATCTAATGAAAAACTGTTTTTT
TRBV6-6,.,.,TRBJ2-3,CASKTGTPDTQYF,TGTGCCAGCAAGACGGGTACGCCAGATACGCAGTATTTT
TRBV5-1,TRBD2,.,TRBJ2-1,CASSLGTSGHANEQFF,TGCGCCAGCAGCTTGGGGACTAGCGGGCATGCCAATGAGCAGTTCTTC
TRBV25-1,TRBD1,.,TRBJ1-2,CASKGAGSLYGYTF,TGTGCCAGCAAGGGGGCAGGATCTCTCTATGGCTACACCTTC
TRBV27,TRBD2,.,TRBJ2-2,CASSTQRGPNTGELFF,TGTGCCAGCAGTACGCAGCGGGGGCCGAACACCGGGGAGCTGTTTTTT
TRBV7-9,.,.,TRBJ2-3,CASRFRQTGTDTQYF,TGTGCCAGCAGATTTAGACAGACGGGCACAGATACGCAGTATTTT
TRBV3-1/TRBV3-2,.,.,TRBJ1-3,CASRRTGFRNTIYF,TGTGCCAGCAGACGTACAGGGTTTAGGAACACCATATATTTT
TRBV7-2,TRBD1,.,TRBJ1-3,CASSPWDSGNTIYF,TGTGCCAGCAGCCCGTGGGACAGCGGAAACACCATATATTTT
TRBV19,.,.,TRBJ1-1,CASTPDIGRTEAFF,TGTGCCAGTACTCCCGACATCGGGCGCACTGAAGCTTTCTTT
TRBV3-1/TRBV3-2,.,once,TRBJ2-5,CASSQGRGRKTQYF,TGTGCCAGCAGCCAAGGGAGGGGTAGGAAGACCCAGTACTTC
TRBV7-8,.,.,TRBJ2-3,CASSLFDSGNADTQYF,TGTGCCAGCAGCTTATTCGATTCCGGGAATGCAGATACGCAGTATTTT
TRBV27,.,.,TRBJ1-1,CASSQRSLNTEAFF,TGTGCCAGCAGTCAGCGCAGCTTGAACACTGAAGCTTTCTTT
TRBV11-3,.,.,TRBJ2-3,CASSLASTDTQYF,TGTGCCAGCAGCTTAGCGTCAACTGATACGCAGTATTTT
TRBV19,TRBD2,few,TRBJ2-2,CASRTSGNTGELFF,TGTGCCAGCAGGACTAGCGGGAACACCGGGGAGCTGTTTTTT
TRBV6-5,.,.,TRBJ1-4,CASKRTATNEKLFF,TGTGCCAGCAAAAGGACTGCAACTAATGAAAAACTGTTTTTT
TRBV25-1,.,.,TRBJ2-2,CASSLTGANTGELFF,TGTGCCAGCAGTTTGACAGGAGCGAACACCGGGGAGCTGTTTTTT
TRBV10-2,.,.,TRBJ2-6,CASSESIRLGANVLTF,TGCGCCAGCAGTGAGTCGATCCGCCTCGGGGCCAACGTCCTGACTTTC
TRBV19,TRBD1,.,TRBJ1-5,CASSIKQGDQPQHF,TGTGCCAGTAGTATTAAACAGGGGGACCAGCCCCAGCATTTT
TRBV5-5,TRBD1,.,TRBJ1-5,CASSLGTGNQPQHF,TGTGCCAGCAGCTTGGGGACAGGGAATCAGCCCCAGCATTTT
TRBV10-3,TRBD1,once,TRBJ1-5,CAISESGQGNGNQPQHF,TGTGCCATCAGTGAGTCGGGACAGGGTAATGGAAATCAGCCCCAGCATTTT
TRBV27,.,.,TRBJ2-3,CASSLQGRGSDTQYF,TGTGCCAGCAGTTTGCAGGGCAGGGGATCCGATACGCAGTATTTT
TRBV25-1,.,.,TRBJ1-2,CASSAAGTTYGYTF,TGTGCCAGCAGTGCAGCCGGGACCACCTATGGCTACACCTTC
TRBV6-5,TRBD1,.,TRBJ1-1,CASSPNRGTEAFF,TGTGCCAGCAGTCCAAACAGGGGTACTGAAGCTTTCTTT
TRBV2,.,once,TRBJ1-1,CASSGDRIRAFF,TGTGCCAGCAGTGGAGACAGGATCAGAGCTTTCTTT
TRBV6-6,.,.,TRBJ2-4,CASRVRAKNIQYF,TGTGCCAGCAGGGTTCGGGCCAAAAACATTCAGTACTTC
TRBV24-1,TRBD1,few,TRBJ1-4,CATSDTGTGNEKLFF,TGTGCCACCAGTGACACCGGGACAGGGAATGAAAAACTGTTTTTT
TRBV9,.,.,TRBJ2-3,CASSPRESYDTQYF,TGTGCCAGCAGCCCACGGGAAAGTTACGATACGCAGTATTTT
TRBV19,.,.,TRBJ1-1,CASSLPWEGGEAFF,TGTGCCAGTAGTCTCCCGTGGGAGGGGGGTGAAGCTTTCTTT
TRBV2,.,.,TRBJ2-3,CASSLTTADTQYF,TGTGCCAGCAGCCTTACAACGGCAGATACGCAGTATTTT
TRBV6-6,TRBD2,.,TRBJ2-1,CASSYYLAGDNEQFF,TGTGCCAGCAGTTACTACCTAGCGGGGGACAATGAGCAGTTCTTC